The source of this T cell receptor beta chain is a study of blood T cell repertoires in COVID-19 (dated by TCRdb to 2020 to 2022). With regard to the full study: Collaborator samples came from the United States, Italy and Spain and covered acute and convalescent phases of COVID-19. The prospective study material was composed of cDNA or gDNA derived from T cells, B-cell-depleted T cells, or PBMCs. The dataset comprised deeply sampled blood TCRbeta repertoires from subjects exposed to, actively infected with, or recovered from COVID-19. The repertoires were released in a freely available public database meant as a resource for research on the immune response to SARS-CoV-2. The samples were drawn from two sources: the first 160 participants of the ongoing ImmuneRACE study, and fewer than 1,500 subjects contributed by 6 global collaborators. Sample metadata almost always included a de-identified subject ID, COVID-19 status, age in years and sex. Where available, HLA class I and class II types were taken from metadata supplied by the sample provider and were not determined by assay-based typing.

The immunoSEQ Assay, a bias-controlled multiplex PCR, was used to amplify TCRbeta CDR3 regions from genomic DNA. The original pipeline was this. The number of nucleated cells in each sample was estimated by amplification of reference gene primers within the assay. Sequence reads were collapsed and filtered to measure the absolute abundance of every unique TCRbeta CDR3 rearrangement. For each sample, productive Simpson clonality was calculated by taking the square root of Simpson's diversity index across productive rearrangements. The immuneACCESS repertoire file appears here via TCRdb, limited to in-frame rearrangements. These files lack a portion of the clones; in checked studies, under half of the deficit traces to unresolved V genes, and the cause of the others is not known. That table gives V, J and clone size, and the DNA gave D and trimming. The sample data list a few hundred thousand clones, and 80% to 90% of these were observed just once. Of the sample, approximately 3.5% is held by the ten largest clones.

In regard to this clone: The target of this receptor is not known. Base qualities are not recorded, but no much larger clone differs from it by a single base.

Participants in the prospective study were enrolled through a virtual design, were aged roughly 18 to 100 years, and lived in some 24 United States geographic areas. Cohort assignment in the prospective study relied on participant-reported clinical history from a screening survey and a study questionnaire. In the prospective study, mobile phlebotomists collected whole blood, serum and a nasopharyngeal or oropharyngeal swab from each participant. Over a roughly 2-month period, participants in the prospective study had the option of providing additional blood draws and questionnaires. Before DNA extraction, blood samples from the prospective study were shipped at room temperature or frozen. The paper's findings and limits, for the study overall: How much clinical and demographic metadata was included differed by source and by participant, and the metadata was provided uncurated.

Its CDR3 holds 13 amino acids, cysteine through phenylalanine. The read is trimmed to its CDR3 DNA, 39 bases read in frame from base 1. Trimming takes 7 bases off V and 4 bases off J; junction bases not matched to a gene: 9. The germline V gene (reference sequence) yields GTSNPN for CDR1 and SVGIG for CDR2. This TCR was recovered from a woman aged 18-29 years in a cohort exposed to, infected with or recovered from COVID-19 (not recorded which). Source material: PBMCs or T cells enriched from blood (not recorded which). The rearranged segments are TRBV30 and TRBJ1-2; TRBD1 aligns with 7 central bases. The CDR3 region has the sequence CALTRQGGYGYTF. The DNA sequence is TGTGCCTTAACTAGACAGGGTGGCTATGGCTACACCTTC.